This entry concerns a single TCR beta chain. The antigen is undetermined. V lost 2 bases and J 1 base, leaving 9 bases between the germline ends. Germline CDR1 reads MDHEN; CDR2 reads SYDVKM. This CDR3 comprises 14 residues. TCRdb reprocessed the reads via MiXCR and lists one record per CDR3 protein. The top ten hold under 30% of the sample, which has 500,000 or so distinct CDR3 sequences, 16% seen once. This sample is part of a study of T cell repertoires in cytomegalovirus infection. Study in general: Both CMV infection and a matching HLA type were indicated by public TCR beta signatures. Study outcomes and limitations: Adding up the frequency of public TCR beta families identified people who carried CMV plus the relevant HLA. Clonotype analysis showed dominance of the ex vivo response by HLA-C-restricted CMV-specific TCR beta clonotypes.

The sequencing input was CD8+ T cells from PBMCs. V usage is TRBV28 and J usage is TRBJ2-7; D may correspond to TRBD1 or TRBD2 (5 bases each). The sequence derives from a human donor in good health (CMV status not recorded). Some clones in this sample may be carry-over from other donors' samples. The CDR3 spells CASSLRGRSYEQYF. The CDR3 DNA is TGTGCCAGCAGTTTACGGGGACGGTCCTACGAGCAGTACTTC.